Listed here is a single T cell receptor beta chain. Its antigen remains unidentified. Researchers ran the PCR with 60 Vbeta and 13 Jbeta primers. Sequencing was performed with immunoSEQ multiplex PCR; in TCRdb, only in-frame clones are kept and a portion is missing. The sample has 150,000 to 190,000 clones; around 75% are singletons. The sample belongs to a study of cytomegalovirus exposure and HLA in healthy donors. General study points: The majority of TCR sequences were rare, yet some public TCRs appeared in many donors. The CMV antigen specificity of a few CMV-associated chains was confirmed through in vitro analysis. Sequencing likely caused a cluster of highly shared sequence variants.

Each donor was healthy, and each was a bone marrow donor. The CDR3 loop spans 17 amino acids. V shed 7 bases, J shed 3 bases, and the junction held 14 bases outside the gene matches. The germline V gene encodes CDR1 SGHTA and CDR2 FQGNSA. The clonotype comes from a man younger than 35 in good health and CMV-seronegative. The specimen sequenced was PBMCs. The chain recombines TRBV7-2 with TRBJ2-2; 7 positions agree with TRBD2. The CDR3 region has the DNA TGTGCCAGCACCAGAAGGGGAAGCGGGACCCACACCGGGGAGCTGTTTTTT. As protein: CASTRRGSGTHTGELFF.